The rows below give T cell receptor beta chains drawn from one sample of a study of blood T cell repertoires in COVID-19. Using immunoSEQ multiplex PCR, the repertoire was profiled, and TCRdb retains in-frame clones only, with some absent. The repertoire consists of about 100,000 clones, with about 90% occurring once and the leading ten covering roughly 2.3%. Sequencing was done on a sample of peripheral blood. Receptors were obtained from a human donor in a cohort sampled during active COVID-19. Both conserved end residues are part of each CDR3. The D gene is left open where the match is weak. Expanded clones get a size class; other rows say once, few or many, or leave the size out.

v_call	j_call	d_call	clone_size	cdr3_nt	cdr3_aa
TRBV7-9	TRBJ2-7	NA	NA	TGTGCCAGCAGCGGAGAGGTGGACAGAGCCTACGAGCAGTACTTC	CASSGEVDRAYEQYF
TRBV7-3	TRBJ2-2	TRBD2	NA	TGTGCCAGCAGCAAAACCCGACTAGCGGGGGGCTTAGGCACCGGGGAGCTGTTTTTT	CASSKTRLAGGLGTGELFF
TRBV3-1/TRBV3-2	TRBJ1-6	NA	NA	TGTGCCAGCAGCCGGCAGGGCGGCAATTCACCCCTCCACTTT	CASSRQGGNSPLHF
TRBV5-1	TRBJ2-7	NA	once	TGCGCCAGCAGCTTAACGGGACACTCCTACGAGCAGTACTTC	CASSLTGHSYEQYF
TRBV9	TRBJ1-5	TRBD1	NA	TGTGCCAGCAGCGTAGAAGGGACAGGGGGCAGCAATCAGCCCCAGCATTTT	CASSVEGTGGSNQPQHF
TRBV7-3	TRBJ2-1	NA	NA	TGTGCCAGCAGCCCAACCCCGAGCGGCCTCTACAATGAGCAGTTCTTC	CASSPTPSGLYNEQFF
TRBV6-5	TRBJ2-7	NA	NA	TGTGCCAGCAGTGACTCAGGGGACTCCTACGAGCAGTACTTC	CASSDSGDSYEQYF
TRBV6-5	TRBJ2-1	NA	NA	TGTGCCAGCAGGGTCGCGTCGGGGAATGAGCAGTTCTTC	CASRVASGNEQFF
TRBV6-5	TRBJ1-5	NA	NA	TGTGCCAGCAGTTACACAGGGCTGGGTCAGCCCCAGCATTTT	CASSYTGLGQPQHF
TRBV10-2	TRBJ1-2	TRBD1	NA	TGCGCCAGCAAAGTGGGACAGGGGTTCAACTATGGCTACACCTTC	CASKVGQGFNYGYTF
TRBV29-1	TRBJ2-7	NA	once	TGCAGCGTTGATAACCCGAGGGCACCCGACGAGCAGTACTTC	CSVDNPRAPDEQYF
TRBV11-2	TRBJ1-2	TRBD1	NA	TGTGCCAGCAACCCAACAGGGGTGGATGGCTACACCTTC	CASNPTGVDGYTF
TRBV2	TRBJ2-1	TRBD1	NA	TGTGCCAGCAGTGAAGGGGCAGGGGGCATGTCCTACAATGAGCAGTTCTTC	CASSEGAGGMSYNEQFF
TRBV11-3	TRBJ2-2	NA	once	TGTGCCAGCAGCTTAGATAACAGGCCGAACACCGGGGAGCTGTTTTTT	CASSLDNRPNTGELFF
TRBV6-5	TRBJ1-2	NA	NA	TGTGCCAGCAGTTACGCAGGGATTAACTATGGCTACACCTTC	CASSYAGINYGYTF
TRBV15	TRBJ2-5	NA	NA	TGTGCCACCAGCAGAGATCGGGGGTACGGAGAGACCCAGTACTTC	CATSRDRGYGETQYF
TRBV6-1	TRBJ1-6	NA	NA	TGTGCCAGCAGTGATCATTTCGACAATGCGCTGAATTCACCCCTCCACTTT	CASSDHFDNALNSPLHF
TRBV18	TRBJ1-2	TRBD1	NA	TGTGCCAGCTCTTCTACGGGACAGAACTATGGCTACACCTTC	CASSSTGQNYGYTF
TRBV9	TRBJ1-5	TRBD1	once	TGTGCCAGCAGCCAGGGACAGGGTGGCAATCAGCCCCAGCATTTT	CASSQGQGGNQPQHF
TRBV19	TRBJ1-2	NA	NA	TGTGCCAGTAGTATATTGGGACTGTACTATGGCTACACCTTC	CASSILGLYYGYTF
TRBV2	TRBJ2-1	NA	NA	TGTGCCAGCACGAGGAGGAACTCCTACAATGAGCAGTTCTTC	CASTRRNSYNEQFF
TRBV7-2	TRBJ2-7	NA	NA	TGTGCCAGCAGCTTTGGTACGGGGTACGAGCAGTACTTC	CASSFGTGYEQYF
TRBV5-4	TRBJ2-1	NA	once	TGTGCCAGCAGCGGGGGACACTACAATGAGCAGTTCTTC	CASSGGHYNEQFF
TRBV7-3	TRBJ2-3	TRBD2	NA	TGTGCCAGCAGCTTAACGTCGAGCGGGGGGGCCCAAGATACGCAGTATTTT	CASSLTSSGGAQDTQYF
TRBV7-6	TRBJ2-3	NA	once	TGTGCCAGCAGCTTAACGGCTCAGGGGGAGGGCACAGATACGCAGTATTTT	CASSLTAQGEGTDTQYF
TRBV7-9	TRBJ2-7	TRBD2	NA	TGTGCCAGCAGCCCCCCAGGGAGCGGGAGGGCCCACGAGCAGTACTTC	CASSPPGSGRAHEQYF
TRBV14	TRBJ2-5	NA	NA	TGTGCCAGCAGCATCACAGGAGTAAGGGAGACCCAGTACTTC	CASSITGVRETQYF
TRBV24-1	TRBJ2-5	NA	NA	TGTGCCACCAGTGACTCCAGGGGGGTACAAGAGACCCAGTACTTC	CATSDSRGVQETQYF
TRBV4-1	TRBJ1-1	NA	NA	TGCGCCAGCAGCCAAGATCCACCTACCCGAGCTTTCTTT	CASSQDPPTRAFF
TRBV5-1	TRBJ2-7	TRBD2	NA	TGCGCCAGCAGCGTTCAAACTAGCGGGGGCTCCTACGAGCAGTACTTC	CASSVQTSGGSYEQYF
TRBV6-1	TRBJ1-1	NA	NA	TGTGCCAGCAGTGAATTGTCCAGGGTCACTGAAGCTTTCTTT	CASSELSRVTEAFF
TRBV27	TRBJ1-6	TRBD1	NA	TGTGCCAGCCAGGGGGCGCGGAATTCACCCCTCCACTTT	CASQGARNSPLHF
TRBV5-8	TRBJ2-1	TRBD2	NA	TGTGCCAGCAGCTTGGGTTGGAAGCGGGGGATGGACTACAATGAGCAGTTCTTC	CASSLGWKRGMDYNEQFF
TRBV4-1	TRBJ1-4	TRBD1	NA	TGCGCCAGCAGCCAAGATGGGACAGGGAACGAAAAACTGTTTTTT	CASSQDGTGNEKLFF
TRBV6-6	TRBJ1-4	NA	NA	TGTGCCAGCCGTGGTTCTGCGGCAACTAATGAAAAACTGTTTTTT	CASRGSAATNEKLFF
TRBV6-2/TRBV6-3	TRBJ2-7	TRBD2	NA	TGTGCCAGCAGTTACCTACTGATAGCGGGAGATATGGGCTACGAGCAGTACTTC	CASSYLLIAGDMGYEQYF
TRBV6-5	TRBJ1-4	NA	NA	TGTGCCAGCAGCCAGTGGTCCTTTAATGAAAAACTGTTTTTT	CASSQWSFNEKLFF
TRBV19	TRBJ1-1	NA	NA	TGTGCCAGTACTCAGGGCACAGGCCTAATGAACACTGAAGCTTTCTTT	CASTQGTGLMNTEAFF
TRBV19	TRBJ1-3	NA	NA	TGTGCCAGTAGCATAACCCGGGCCCCGGGAGTGGCTGGAAACACCATATATTTT	CASSITRAPGVAGNTIYF
TRBV5-1	TRBJ2-7	TRBD2	NA	TGCGCCAGCAGTCCCGGGACTAGCGGGACCTACGAGCAGTACTTC	CASSPGTSGTYEQYF
TRBV29-1	TRBJ2-7	TRBD2	NA	TGCAGCGTTGAGTTGAACAACCAGCGGGGCGAGCAGTACTTC	CSVELNNQRGEQYF
TRBV7-6	TRBJ1-1	TRBD1	NA	TGTGCCAGCGGGACAGGGCAGAACACTGAAGCTTTCTTT	CASGTGQNTEAFF
TRBV27	TRBJ2-1	TRBD1	NA	TGTGCCAGCAGTCAGCTTCTCGGACAGGGCAGCAATGAGCAGTTCTTC	CASSQLLGQGSNEQFF
TRBV15	TRBJ1-1	NA	NA	TGTGCCACCAGCCCTCTGCAGGTGAACACTGAAGCTTTCTTT	CATSPLQVNTEAFF
TRBV7-9	TRBJ2-2	NA	NA	TGTGCCAGCAGCTTACCCCTGACAGGGAACACCGGGGAGCTGTTTTTT	CASSLPLTGNTGELFF
TRBV7-2	TRBJ2-1	NA	NA	TGTGCCAGCAGCTTAGGGGGACTCGATTTTAATGAGCAGTTCTTC	CASSLGGLDFNEQFF
TRBV7-9	TRBJ1-2	NA	NA	TGTGCCAGCAGCTACGGTTATGGCTACACCTTC	CASSYGYGYTF